This entry describes one T cell receptor beta chain. Its antigen has not been determined. No base quality values were provided; no much bigger clone lies one nucleotide off. The data derive from a study of shared clonotypes between healthy human individuals (dated by TCRdb to the early 2020s). With respect to the entire study: The cohort included a few men and two women between 18 and 49 years of age. For each donor, CD4 naive and CD4 memory were each given three plates, CD8 naive was given two plates, and CD8 memory was given one plate. Libraries were prepared and TCR repertoires were sequenced by different laboratories using diverse techniques, in order to increase sequencing depth and limit assay-specific biases. Leukapheresis yielded between about 0.8 and 8.9 billion PBMCs per donor. Blood TCR repertoires of a handful of healthy adults were deeply sequenced to estimate repertoire size and the extent of clonotype sharing between individuals. The paper's findings and limits, for the study overall: Sampling was limited to blood, and TCR repertoires in tissue likely differ from TCR repertoires in blood. Roughly 5% of naive CD4, 3.5% of naive CD8, approximately 2% of memory CD4, and less than 0.45% of memory CD8 clonotypes were shared across a few donors. Pairwise subsampling led to the expectation that sequencing depth would affect the degree of clonotype sharing among donors. Higher generation probabilities were observed for clonotypes shared by all four sorted-subset donors than for non-shared clonotypes. Naive subsets generally had larger estimated clonotype richness than memory subsets did. The small number of donors limited the genetic and exposure-history diversity represented. Rarefaction of sorted-subset datasets indicated incomplete sequencing despite the large sequencing depth.

Using the deep immunoSEQ assay, TCR CDR3 regions were amplified from genomic DNA by multiplex PCR. Genomic DNA extracted from each cell subset was distributed evenly over all wells of several immunoSEQ 96-well plates, and each plate served as one replicate. For sorted subsets, each replicate PCR was loaded with roughly 200 ng genomic DNA, equivalent to roughly 30,000 T cell genomes. Purified libraries were quantified with a Qubit 3.0 fluorometer, sized on a Bioanalyzer 2100, and re-quantified with the KAPA Library Quantification kit. Each immunoSEQ 96-well plate was sequenced on its own single-read 150-cycle Illumina NextSeq 550 flow cell. As for how the authors treated the data: Because only junctional sequences without quality scores were contained in the immunoSEQ output, filtering matching that applied to full-length reads could not be performed. Sequences were annotated with PyIR, a Python wrapper for IgBLAST v1.9, and V/J genes and CDR3 were assigned using IMGT germline references. Reads were removed for weak V/J assignments (E-value above 1e-6), missing CDR3, stop codons, out-of-frame junctions, or ambiguous translated residues. A V3J clonotype was defined by an identical inferred V gene, J gene, and CDR3 amino acid sequence. Percentage overlap between repertoires was computed as shared unique clonotypes divided by the size of the smaller repertoire. Richness of each repertoire was evaluated using RTK rarefaction, the Chao1 estimator, and Recon v2.1 estimates of unobserved clonotypes. Generation probabilities for all TCRbeta clonotypes obtained by the gDNA method from several donors were computed using OLGA. TCRdb re-hosts the immuneACCESS table, in-frame sequences only. Its copies lack some clones; in the studies checked, an unresolved V gene accounts for under half of them, and the cause for the rest is not known. Clonal size and the V and J genes are those of that table, whereas D and trimming came from the DNA. The sample table shows 1,400,000 or so clones, and about 98.5% are seen once. Of the sample, 0.36% falls within the top ten clones.

The germline V gene yields SGHTA for CDR1 and FQGNSA for CDR2. CDR3 length: 15 amino acids, cysteine to phenylalanine. Only the CDR3 part of the read is kept: 45 bases, read in frame from the first base. V and J lose 5 bases and 4 bases, and a span of 15 bases separates them. The donors were healthy, HIV-negative adults with no recently reported acute infections or vaccinations. Every donor was a Caucasian adult residing in Nashville, Tennessee, USA. Magnetic negative selection was used to enrich CD4+ T cells, after which naive cells were positively selected on CD45RA and the negative fraction became the memory subset. Blood was collected by leukapheresis, and PBMCs were isolated by Ficoll-Histopaque density gradient centrifugation and then cryopreserved in liquid nitrogen vapor phase. Analytical flow cytometry was used to check the purity and quantity of each magnetically sorted T cell population. Genomic DNA was isolated from every sorted fraction and measured by UV absorbance on a Nanodrop 2000c.

The V and J segments used are TRBV7-2 and TRBJ2-1; a tentative D match to TRBD2 spans 6 bases. This sequence was found in a young man in good health. Sequencing was carried out using naive CD4+ T cells sorted from blood. The cell subset or site label, as the study defines it: CD45RA+ positively selected. The CDR3: CASSPAGGKYNEQFF. The nucleotide sequence is TGTGCCAGCAGCCCCGCCGGGGGAAAATACAATGAGCAGTTCTTC.